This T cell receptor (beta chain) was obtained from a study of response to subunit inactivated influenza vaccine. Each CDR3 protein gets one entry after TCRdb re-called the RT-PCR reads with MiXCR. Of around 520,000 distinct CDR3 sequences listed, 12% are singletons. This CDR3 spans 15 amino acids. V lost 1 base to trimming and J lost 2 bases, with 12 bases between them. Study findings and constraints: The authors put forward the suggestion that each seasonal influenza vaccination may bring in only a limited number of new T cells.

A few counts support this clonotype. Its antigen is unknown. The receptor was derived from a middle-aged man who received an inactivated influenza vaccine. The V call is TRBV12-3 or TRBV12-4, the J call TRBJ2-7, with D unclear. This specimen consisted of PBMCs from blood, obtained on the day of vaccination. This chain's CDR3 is CASSLDANAAYEQYF. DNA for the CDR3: TGTGCCAGCAGTTTAGATGCGAACGCGGCCTACGAGCAGTACTTC.